A selection of T cell receptor beta chains follows, all from one sample in a study of cytomegalovirus exposure and HLA in healthy donors. TCRdb keeps only in-frame clones here, not all; method: immunoSEQ multiplex PCR. The sample has about 170,000 clones; 80% to 85% are singletons. The sample taken for sequencing was PBMCs. The receptor source for this set is a boy under 10 years old in good health and CMV-seronegative. The CDR3 runs from the conserved cysteine through the conserved F or W. D genes are given only for firm matches. Clone size appears in some rows only: once, few, many, or a class for an expanded clone.

j_call: TRBJ2-1; d_call: -; clone_size: once; v_call: TRBV30; cdr3_aa: CAWSVSSAYNEQFF; cdr3_nt: TGTGCCTGGAGTGTGTCCTCCGCCTACAATGAGCAGTTCTTC
j_call: TRBJ2-5; d_call: -; clone_size: once; v_call: TRBV9; cdr3_aa: CASSVGQDETQYF; cdr3_nt: TGTGCCAGCAGCGTAGGGCAGGATGAGACCCAGTACTTC
j_call: TRBJ2-3; d_call: -; clone_size: -; v_call: TRBV11-3; cdr3_aa: CASSSGTGLNTQYF; cdr3_nt: TGTGCCAGCAGCTCCGGGACTGGTCTGAATACGCAGTATTTT
j_call: TRBJ1-3; d_call: -; clone_size: -; v_call: TRBV5-5; cdr3_aa: CASTGDSDGNTIYF; cdr3_nt: TGTGCCAGCACCGGCGACAGCGATGGAAACACCATATATTTT
j_call: TRBJ1-5; d_call: TRBD1; clone_size: -; v_call: TRBV5-4; cdr3_aa: CASSLEGAWGYSNQPQHF; cdr3_nt: TGTGCCAGCAGCTTGGAGGGGGCCTGGGGGTATAGCAATCAGCCCCAGCATTTT
j_call: TRBJ2-5; d_call: TRBD1; clone_size: -; v_call: TRBV28; cdr3_aa: CATRQGATETQYF; cdr3_nt: TGTGCCACTCGACAGGGGGCAACAGAGACCCAGTACTTC
j_call: TRBJ1-2; d_call: TRBD1; clone_size: once; v_call: TRBV28; cdr3_aa: CASSFRDRDGYTF; cdr3_nt: TGTGCCAGCAGTTTCCGGGACAGGGATGGCTACACCTTC
j_call: TRBJ2-1; d_call: -; clone_size: -; v_call: TRBV5-1; cdr3_aa: CASSFTGWGSYNEQFF; cdr3_nt: TGCGCCAGCAGCTTTACGGGGTGGGGCTCCTACAATGAGCAGTTCTTC
j_call: TRBJ1-4; d_call: -; clone_size: few; v_call: TRBV6-5; cdr3_aa: CASGRTTNEKLFF; cdr3_nt: TGTGCCAGCGGCAGGACAACTAATGAAAAACTGTTTTTT
j_call: TRBJ2-7; d_call: TRBD1; clone_size: -; v_call: TRBV28; cdr3_aa: CASRLGGQVYEQYF; cdr3_nt: TGTGCCAGCAGATTAGGGGGACAGGTCTACGAGCAGTACTTC
j_call: TRBJ2-1; d_call: TRBD2; clone_size: -; v_call: TRBV7-2; cdr3_aa: CASSFQLAGDPEQFF; cdr3_nt: TGTGCCAGCAGCTTCCAGCTAGCGGGAGACCCCGAGCAGTTCTTC
j_call: TRBJ2-7; d_call: -; clone_size: -; v_call: TRBV5-6; cdr3_aa: CASSGLRGGGYEQYF; cdr3_nt: TGTGCCAGCAGCGGTTTGAGGGGGGGCGGCTACGAGCAGTACTTC
j_call: TRBJ2-7; d_call: TRBD2; clone_size: -; v_call: TRBV11-2; cdr3_aa: CASSLDREAGVYEQYF; cdr3_nt: TGTGCCAGCAGCTTAGATCGAGAAGCGGGAGTCTACGAGCAGTACTTC
j_call: TRBJ1-1; d_call: -; clone_size: -; v_call: TRBV7-9; cdr3_aa: CASSPRAGDGTEAFF; cdr3_nt: TGTGCCAGCAGCCCCAGGGCAGGGGACGGTACTGAAGCTTTCTTT